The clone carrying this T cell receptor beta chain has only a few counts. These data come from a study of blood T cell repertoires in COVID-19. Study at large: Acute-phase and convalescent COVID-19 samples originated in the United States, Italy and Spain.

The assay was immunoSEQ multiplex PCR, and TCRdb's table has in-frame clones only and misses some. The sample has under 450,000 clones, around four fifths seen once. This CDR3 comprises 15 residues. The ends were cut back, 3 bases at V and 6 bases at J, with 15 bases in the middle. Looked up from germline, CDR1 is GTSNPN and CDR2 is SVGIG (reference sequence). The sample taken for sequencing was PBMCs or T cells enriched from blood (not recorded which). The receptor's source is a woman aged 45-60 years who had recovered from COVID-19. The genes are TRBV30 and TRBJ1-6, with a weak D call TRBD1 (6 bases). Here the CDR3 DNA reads TGTGCCTGGAGCGACCTTCGGGGGGCTAATTCACCCCTCCACTTT. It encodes CAWSDLRGANSPLHF.